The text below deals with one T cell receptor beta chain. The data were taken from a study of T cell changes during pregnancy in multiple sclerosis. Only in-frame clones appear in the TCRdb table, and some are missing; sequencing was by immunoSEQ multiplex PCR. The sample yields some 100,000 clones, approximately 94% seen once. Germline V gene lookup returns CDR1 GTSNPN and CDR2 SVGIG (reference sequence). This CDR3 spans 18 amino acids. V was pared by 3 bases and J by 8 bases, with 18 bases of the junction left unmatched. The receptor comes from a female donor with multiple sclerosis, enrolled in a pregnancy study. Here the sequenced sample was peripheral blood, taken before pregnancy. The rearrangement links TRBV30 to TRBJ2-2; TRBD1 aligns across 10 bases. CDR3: CAWRPLIRTGGRGGELFF. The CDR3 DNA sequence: TGTGCCTGGAGACCCCTGATCAGGACAGGGGGACGAGGTGGGGAGCTGTTTTTT.